The present entry profiles one T cell receptor (beta chain) with its context. Antigen specificity is unknown. This sample was included in a study of naive CD8 T cells in extremely preterm neonates. Deliveries were elective term cesareans at roughly 37-42 weeks, with no labor or membrane rupture. About 20,000 to 100,000 naive CD8+ T cells were sorted per sample. CDR1 is SGHAT and CDR2 is FQDESV in the germline V gene (reference sequence). J was trimmed by 2 bases and V by 6 bases; bases with no gene match: 16. This CDR3 is 17 amino acids long. Study results and limitations: Preterm neonate repertoires were significantly less rich by iChao1 than others.

Using immunoSEQ multiplex PCR, the repertoire was profiled, and TCRdb retains in-frame clones only, with some absent. The data contain around 5,000 clones, 97% of them singletons. The sample comprised naive CD8+ T cells from cord blood. This chain links TRBV11-1 with TRBJ2-7, with 7 nucleotides matching TRBD1. The origin of this receptor is a newborn in good health. The CDR3 loop is CASRRGGVPHPAYEQYF. CDR3 DNA: TGTGCCAGCAGGAGAGGGGGCGTCCCACACCCGGCCTACGAGCAGTACTTC.